The present TCR beta chain was sequenced within a study of beta chain features in type 1 diabetes. Study-level results: Researchers report that Type 1 diabetes patients had moderately but significantly shorter TCRB CDR3s across all four CD4+ subsets.

In the case of this clone: Its antigen is not identified. The same CDR3 can be traced to other DNA sequences in this sample.

The authors reverse transcribed all of the isolated RNA, so sequencing captured expressed TCRB transcripts. Using immunoSEQ multiplex PCR, the repertoire was profiled, and TCRdb retains in-frame clones only, with some absent. The sample carries 350,000 to 450,000 clones, about 12% recorded once. The authors sorted CD4+ naive, central memory, regulatory and stem cell-like memory cells via CD45RO/CCR7/CD25/CD127/CD95/CD27. The sequence came from a woman between 18 and 29 years old with type 1 diabetes. The source material was naive CD4+ T cells from blood.

CDR3 loop: CASSRDRGNYGYTF. The CDR3 region has the DNA TGTGCCAGTAGTAGGGACAGGGGTAACTATGGCTACACCTTC. The chain links TRBV19 to TRBJ1-2; 10 bases map to TRBD1. This CDR3 contains 14 residues. CDR1 is LNHDA and CDR2 is SQIVND in the germline V gene (reference sequence). Losses at the gene ends were 4 bases for V and 1 base for J; bases not matched to a gene: 0. The complete variable domain, with remaining parts taken from reference TRBV19 and TRBJ1-2, reads DGGITQSPKYLFRKEGQNVTLSCEQNLNHDAMYWYRQDPGQGLRLIYYSQIVNDFQKGDIAEGYSVSREKKESFPLTVTSAQKNPTAFYLCASSRDRGNYGYTFGSGTRLTVV.